This TCR beta chain emerged from a study of neoadjuvant anti-PD-1 for oral cavity cancer. Study summary: Patients without progression received a fourth nivolumab dose around day 43, then surgical resection on days 50-56.

Stage II-IVA oral cavity squamous cell carcinoma was new and untreated by systemic or radiation therapy. Patients had HPV-negative, locally advanced oral cavity squamous cell carcinoma. This clone was detected only once. Method: immunoSEQ multiplex PCR; TCRdb's copy keeps in-frame clones and lacks some. This sample has about 72,000 clones; around 83% occur once, and the top ten carry 3% to 3.5%. The clonotype originates from a person aged 40 to 85 with oral cavity squamous cell carcinoma. This specimen was PBMCs, taken before nivolumab (anti-PD-1) treatment.

The CDR3 nucleotides read TGTGCCAGCAGTTACGGGAGGGCGGGGTACAATGAGCAGTTCTTC. This gives the protein CASSYGRAGYNEQFF. The chain couples TRBV6-6 to TRBJ2-1, with 7 bases matching TRBD2. Germline V gene sequence: CDR1 MNHNY, CDR2 SVGAGI (reference sequence). Trimming took 2 bases from V and 4 from J; bases not matched to a gene: 5. This CDR3 is built from 15 residues.